This TCR beta chain emerged from a study of blood T cell repertoires in COVID-19. This clone was seen once. V lost 5 bases and J 2 bases, leaving 14 bases between the germline ends. This CDR3 contains 15 residues. Germline loops: CDR1 SGHTA, CDR2 FQGNSA. TCRdb's copy holds only in-frame clones and misses some; the assay was immunoSEQ multiplex PCR. This table holds some 250,000 clones, about 68% found once. The source is a woman older than 75 with acute or convalescent COVID-19. This chain links TRBV7-2 with TRBJ2-3, with D hard to call. The sequencing sample was made of peripheral blood. The CDR3 loop is CASSPISVYTDTQYF. The DNA for the CDR3 is TGTGCCAGCAGCCCAATCAGCGTCTACACAGATACGCAGTATTTT.